This T cell receptor (beta chain) is from a study of T cell repertoires in cytomegalovirus infection. Study conclusions and caveats: The study found HLA-C-restricted CMV-specific TCR beta clonotypes dominating the ex vivo response. Public TCR beta family frequency separated CMV-and-HLA carriers, including in an independent cohort.

TCRdb passed the reads through MiXCR, listing each CDR3 protein once. The table has a few hundred thousand distinct CDR3 sequences, about 40% seen once. The CDR3 has 15 amino acids. The V end lost 1 base, the J end lost 7 bases, and 16 bases lay between the germline ends. Germline-derived CDR1 and CDR2 are SGHVT and SQSDAQ. About this clonotype itself: Antigen specificity is unknown.

This sequence was found in a human donor in good health (CMV status not recorded). Some clones in this sample may be carry-over from other donors' samples. The chain employs TRBV7-4 and TRBJ2-5, with a tentative D call TRBD2 (5 bases). This material consisted of cultured PBMCs, taken from culture after CMV antigen stimulation. The CDR3 coding sequence is TGTGCCAGCAGCTTAGTATCTGAGGCGGGTTTGACCCAGTACTTC. Amino acids: CASSLVSEAGLTQYF. The variable domain in full, completed from reference TRBV7-4 and TRBJ2-5, reads GAGVSQSPRYKVAKRGRDVALRCDSISGHVTLYWYRQTLGQGSEVLTYSQSDAQRDKSGRPSGRFSAERPERSVSTLKIQRTEQGDSAVYLCASSLVSEAGLTQYFGPGTRLLVL.